The 27 T cell receptor beta chains reported below all come from one sample, sequenced in a study of CD8+CD57+ T cells in acquired aplastic anemia. Profiling of TCR beta VDJ combinations and CDR3 sequences used genomic DNA as template. TCRdb redid the calling of the reads with MiXCR, one entry per CDR3 protein. The sample lists about 160,000 distinct CDR3 sequences, 70% to 75% occurring once. By flow cytometry, patients selected for sequencing had shown an expansion of CD8+CD57+ cells. The material sequenced was sorted CD4+, CD8+, or CD8+CD57+ T cells (not recorded which) from PBMCs. The receptors originated from a human donor with aplastic anemia.

The gene calls are TRBV20-1 and TRBJ2-7; tentatively, D is TRBD1 (7 bases). The CDR3 runs to 14 residues. Per the germline V gene, CDR1 is DFQATT and CDR2 is SNEGSKA (reference sequence). DNA for the CDR3: TGCAGTGCAAAGACAGGGCGGGACACCGGGGAGCTGTACGTC. Protein sequence: CSAKTGRDTGELYV.

The chain recombines TRBV27 with TRBJ1-1; D is undetermined. CDR1 MNHEY and CDR2 SMNVEV come from the germline V gene (reference sequence). V lost 11 bases and J lost 0, with 13 bases in between. The CDR3 contains 13 residues. CDR3 protein: CASKGNLNTEAFF. The CDR3 DNA is TGTGCCTCCAAAGGAAACTTGAACACTGAAGCTTTCTTT.

A word on this clonotype: Just one base apart from a much larger clone, this may be a read error. The V gene is TRBV5-1, the J gene TRBJ2-2; D tentatively reads TRBD1 or TRBD2 (5 bases each). This CDR3 has 17 residues. Germline CDR1 SGHRS, CDR2 YFSETQ. Trimming took off 7 bases at V and 5 bases at J, with 24 bases between the two ends. The CDR3 sequence is CASGRRVARGSTGELFF. The CDR3 DNA sequence: TGCGCCAGCGGCCGTCGTGTCGCGAGGGGCTCTACCGGGGAGCTGTTTTTT.

The V gene is TRBV20-1, the J gene TRBJ2-1; 9 nucleotides align to TRBD2. CDR3 length: 14 amino acids. In germline, CDR1 is DFQATT, CDR2 SNEGSKA (reference sequence). V dropped 5 bases and J dropped 6; count of bases not matched to a gene: 8. CDR3 sequence (DNA): TGCAGTGCTGCGTTAGCGGGAGATCCCAATGAGCAGTTCTTC. It specifies CSAALAGDPNEQFF.

CDR3 sequence: CSARETGGYNQPQHF. The CDR3, as DNA: TGCAGTGCTAGGGAGACAGGGGGCTACAATCAGCCCCAGCATTTT. This chain uses TRBV20-1 with TRBJ1-5; 10 positions match TRBD1. This CDR3 contains 15 residues. Germline loops: CDR1 DFQATT, CDR2 SNEGSKA (reference sequence). V dropped 3 bases and J dropped 3; count of bases not matched to a gene: 5.

V usage is TRBV5-6 and J usage is TRBJ2-1, with D perhaps TRBD1 or TRBD2 (6 bases each). The CDR3 loop spans 16 amino acids. Per the germline V gene, CDR1 is SGHDT and CDR2 is YYEEEE. The V and J ends lost 0 bases and 4 bases respectively, with 14 bases between them. CDR3: CASSLGPGAGYNEQFF. Here the CDR3 DNA reads TGTGCCAGCAGCTTGGGGCCAGGGGCGGGATACAATGAGCAGTTCTTC.

The chain links TRBV2 to TRBJ1-5; D remains ambiguous. Germline CDR1 is SNHLY and CDR2 is FYNNEI. Trimming took 3 bases from V and 1 from J, leaving 10 bases between them. This CDR3 spans 15 amino acids. The CDR3 protein is CASSEWPVSNQPQHF. The CDR3 DNA reads TGTGCCAGCAGTGAGTGGCCGGTCAGCAATCAGCCCCAGCATTTT.

This clonotype was seen a handful of times. V is TRBV28 and J is TRBJ2-2, with D possibly matching TRBD2 (6 bases). V lost 5 bases and J 5 bases, leaving 15 bases between the germline ends. The germline V gene encodes CDR1 MDHEN and CDR2 SYDVKM. This CDR3 has 15 residues. CDR3 coding DNA: TGTGCCAGCAGTGTCCCGGGACTGGAAACCGGGGAGCTGTTTTTT. Amino acids: CASSVPGLETGELFF.

The CDR3 DNA reads as TGCAGTGCTAAAACAGGGGACCTATATGGCTACACCTTC. Protein: CSAKTGDLYGYTF. V gene TRBV20-1 combines with J gene TRBJ1-2, with 7 bases that match TRBD1. The junction had 7 bases not matched to a gene; V was cut back by 4 bases and J by 5 bases. The CDR3 runs to 13 residues. Germline CDR1 reads DFQATT; CDR2 reads SNEGSKA (reference sequence).

This clonotype has only a few counts. A junction end diverges from the germline sequence, so it may reflect a read error. The chain links TRBV10-3 to TRBJ1-5; 9 positions agree with TRBD1. CDR3 length: 15 amino acids. In germline, CDR1 is ENHRY, CDR2 SYGVKD. CDR3: CASSSGTGSTQPQHF. As DNA, the CDR3 is TGTGCCAGCAGTTCCGGGACAGGGTCGACTCAGCCCCAGCATTTT.

A few counts support this clonotype. The chain combines TRBV7-3 with TRBJ2-7; D is uncertain. The ends were cut back, 2 bases at V and 2 bases at J, with 10 bases in the middle. Germline CDR1 is SGHTA and CDR2 is FQGTGA. This CDR3 has 14 residues. CDR3 region: CASSLGPRAYEQYF. The CDR3 DNA sequence: TGTGCCAGCAGCTTAGGTCCCAGAGCCTACGAGCAGTACTTC.

J is TRBJ1-5 and V is TRBV7-8; 7 nucleotides agree with TRBD1. Germline V lookup: CDR1 SGHVS, CDR2 FQNEAQ. The CDR3 sequence is 13 residues long. V shed 8 bases, J shed 5 bases, and the junction held 6 bases outside the gene matches. The DNA for the CDR3 is TGTGCCAGCGGACAGGCGACACATCAGCCCCAGCATTTT. Its protein product is CASGQATHQPQHF.

The DNA of the CDR3 is TGTGCCAGCAGCCCCACCGCGTGGGGTGGAAACACCATATATTTT. Its protein is CASSPTAWGGNTIYF. The chain combines TRBV11-3 with TRBJ1-3; D is unclear. Germline CDR1 is SGHNT and CDR2 is YENEEA. The CDR3 length is 15 residues. V was pared by 5 bases and J by 3 bases, with 14 bases between.

The chain employs TRBV11-2 and TRBJ1-5; possible D gene TRBD1, 5 bases. There are 14 residues in the CDR3. Trimming pared 1 base from V and 3 bases from J, leaving 7 bases between. Germline values: CDR1 SGHAT, CDR2 FQNNGV. CDR3 residues: CASSLGTNNQPQHF. The CDR3 DNA follows: TGTGCCAGCAGCTTAGGGACAAACAATCAGCCCCAGCATTTT. The full variable domain, rest sourced from reference TRBV11-2 and TRBJ1-5, is EAGVAQSPRYKIIEKRQSVAFWCNPISGHATLYWYQQILGQGPKLLIQFQNNGVVDDSQLPKDRFSAERLKGVDSTLKIQPAKLEDSAVYLCASSLGTNNQPQHFGDGTRLSIL.

V and J are TRBV5-1 and TRBJ2-2; D remains unclear. The CDR3 covers 15 residues. Germline CDR1 reads SGHRS; CDR2 reads YFSETQ. V gave up 3 bases and J gave up 3 bases, with 12 bases separating them. The CDR3 sequence: CASSSRASDTGELFF. CDR3 DNA sequence: TGCGCCAGCAGCTCTCGTGCGTCAGACACCGGGGAGCTGTTTTTT.

The V and J genes are TRBV7-3 and TRBJ2-2, with D possibly TRBD1 on 5 matching bases. Deletions cut 1 base from V and 4 bases from J, with 10 bases between. The length of the CDR3 is 15 residues. Germline CDR1 and CDR2: SGHTA and FQGTGA. CDR3 region: CASSLIAGFTGELFF. The DNA of the CDR3 is TGTGCCAGCAGCTTAATTGCAGGGTTCACCGGGGAGCTGTTTTTT.

V and J are TRBV29-1 and TRBJ1-1; D call uncertain. The CDR3 has 9 residues. Germline V gives CDR1 SQVTM, CDR2 ANQGSEA. V lost 5 bases to trimming and J lost 6 bases, with 4 bases between them. The chain's CDR3 is CSVSSEAFF. The CDR3 coding sequence is TGCAGCGTTTCTTCTGAAGCTTTCTTT.

This clonotype was detected only a few times. This rearrangement joins TRBV11-2 to TRBJ2-5, with D tentatively TRBD1 (6 bases). V lost 1 base and J lost 3, with 9 bases in between. Germline assignment: CDR1 SGHAT and CDR2 FQNNGV. This CDR3 spans 14 amino acids. CDR3 region: CASSLAGVKETQYF. The CDR3 DNA sequence: TGTGCCAGCAGCTTAGCAGGGGTAAAAGAGACCCAGTACTTC.

This clonotype was seen a few times. The chain has TRBV20-1 and TRBJ1-1; a weak D match, TRBD1 (5 bases). CDR1 DFQATT and CDR2 SNEGSKA come from the germline V gene (reference sequence). The CDR3 is made up of 15 amino acids. Trimming removed 0 bases from V and 0 bases from J, with 11 bases in between. CDR3 nucleotides: TGCAGTGCTAGAGATCTCGACAGCATGAACACTGAAGCTTTCTTT. Protein product: CSARDLDSMNTEAFF.

This clonotype was recorded once. The chain combines TRBV5-1 with TRBJ2-7, with TRBD1 identical over 7 bases. The CDR3 is made up of 18 amino acids. In germline, CDR1 is SGHRS, CDR2 YFSETQ. With V trimmed by 0 bases and J by 4 bases, 16 bases remained unmatched. The CDR3: CASSLVGRGQKLGYEQYF. The CDR3 DNA reads TGCGCCAGCAGCTTGGTCGGCAGGGGACAGAAGTTGGGGTACGAGCAGTACTTC.

This chain uses TRBV24-1 with TRBJ1-6; a weak D match, TRBD1 (5 bases). The V gene's germline CDR1 is KGHDR and CDR2 SFDVKD. This CDR3 spans 13 amino acids. V lost 5 bases, J lost 9 bases, and 10 bases lay in between. In DNA form, the CDR3 reads TGTGCCACCAGTGCTAGTGGGGGTTCACCCCTCCACTTT. Its protein is CATSASGGSPLHF.

This chain joins TRBV20-1 and TRBJ1-6; 8 positions match TRBD1. Germline V gene data show CDR1 as DFQATT and CDR2 as SNEGSKA (reference sequence). The CDR3 extends over 16 amino acids. V dropped 1 base and J dropped 6; count of bases not matched to a gene: 8. In nucleotides, the CDR3 is TGCAGTGCTAGAGTTCACGGACAGGGAGGTAATTCACCCCTCCACTTT. This encodes CSARVHGQGGNSPLHF.

This chain links TRBV7-3 with TRBJ1-1; possible D gene TRBD1, 5 bases. V was pared by 5 bases and J by 2 bases, with 15 bases between. The CDR3 spans 15 residues. CDR1 and CDR2 (germline): SGHTA, FQGTGA. CDR3 sequence: CASSPTGGDNTEAFF. CDR3 DNA: TGTGCCAGCAGCCCGACGGGAGGGGATAACACTGAAGCTTTCTTT.

The CDR3 region is CATSDSRNTGELFF. The CDR3 DNA sequence: TGTGCCACCAGTGATTCAAGAAACACCGGGGAGCTGTTTTTT. The chain employs TRBV24-1 and TRBJ2-2; D unclear. The CDR3 is 14 amino acids. V lost 2 bases and J 2 bases, leaving 5 bases between the germline ends. Germline V CDR1 and CDR2: KGHDR, SFDVKD.

The V gene is TRBV10-1, the J gene TRBJ2-7; 12 bases align to TRBD2. This CDR3 contains 14 residues. From germline, CDR1 is WNHNN and CDR2 SYGVQD (reference sequence). J lost 6 bases, V lost 9 bases, and 9 bases had no gene match. The CDR3, as DNA: TGCGCCAGTAGGCGACTAGCGGGGGACCTCGAGCAGTACTTC. Translating gives CASRRLAGDLEQYF.

On this clonotype itself: The missing conserved phenylalanine or tryptophan at the end of this CDR3 makes a read error likely. The rearrangement joins TRBV29-1 to TRBJ2-5, with 7 bases matching TRBD2. The CDR3 sequence is 13 residues long. The germline CDR1 and CDR2 sequences are SQVTM and ANQGSEA. The CDR3 nucleotides are TGCCGCGTTGATCTACTAGCGCGGGAGACCCAGTACTCC. It yields the protein CRVDLLARETQYS.

CDR3 protein: CASSVRPGGPPYEQYF. Here the CDR3 DNA reads TGTGCCAGCAGCGTACGGCCGGGAGGGCCCCCATACGAGCAGTACTTC. The chain has TRBV9 and TRBJ2-7; TRBD2 matches at 8 bases. The CDR3 runs 16 residues. The V and J ends lost 1 base and 4 bases, in that order; junction bases with no gene match: 10. The V gene's germline CDR1 is SGDLS and CDR2 YYNGEE.